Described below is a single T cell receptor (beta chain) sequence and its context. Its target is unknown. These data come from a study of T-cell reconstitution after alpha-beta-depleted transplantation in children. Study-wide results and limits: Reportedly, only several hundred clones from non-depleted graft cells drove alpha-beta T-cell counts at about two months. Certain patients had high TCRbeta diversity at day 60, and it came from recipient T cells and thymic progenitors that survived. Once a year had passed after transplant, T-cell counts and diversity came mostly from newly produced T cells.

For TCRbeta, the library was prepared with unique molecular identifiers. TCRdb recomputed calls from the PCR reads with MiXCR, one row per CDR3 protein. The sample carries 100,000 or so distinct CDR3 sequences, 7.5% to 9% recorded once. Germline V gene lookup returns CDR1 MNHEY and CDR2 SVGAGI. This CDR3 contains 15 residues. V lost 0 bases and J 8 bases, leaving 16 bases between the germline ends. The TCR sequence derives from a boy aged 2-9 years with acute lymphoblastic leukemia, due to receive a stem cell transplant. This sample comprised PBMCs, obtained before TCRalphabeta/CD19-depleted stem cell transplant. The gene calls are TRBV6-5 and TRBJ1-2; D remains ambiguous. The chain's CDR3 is CASSYSPETPWGYTF. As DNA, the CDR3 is TGTGCCAGCAGTTACTCACCCGAGACGCCGTGGGGCTACACCTTC.